This T cell receptor beta chain is from a study of shared clonotypes between healthy human individuals. Germline V lookup: CDR1 MNHNY, CDR2 SVGAGI (reference sequence). CDR3 length: 14 amino acids. The V gene end was trimmed by 3 bases and the J gene end by 5 bases; junction bases not matched to a gene: 3. Study-wide results and limits: Only blood was sampled, and tissue TCR repertoires likely differ from blood ones.

Researchers divided each subset's genomic DNA evenly across several immunoSEQ plates. This table comes from immunoSEQ multiplex PCR, and its TCRdb copy is limited to in-frame clones, with some not included. Of almost 700,000 clones in the sample, about 90% are singletons; the top ten hold approximately 25%. CD45RO negativity and positive selection for CCR7 defined naive CD8 cells, a population that excluded terminally differentiated effector memory CD45RA+ cells. As regards this clone: The antigen is unknown.

This chain links TRBV6-6 with TRBJ2-7; 11 bases map to TRBD2. Sequenced: naive CD8+ T cells sorted from blood. The receptor's source is a man aged 30 to 45 in good health. The CDR3 DNA reads TGTGCCAGCAGTTATCTAGCGGGAGGCAACGAGCAGTACTTC. Its translation is CASSYLAGGNEQYF.